The 18 T cell receptor beta chains given below trace back to one sample, sequenced in a study of OX40 agonist ivuxolimab in advanced cancers. Receptors were amplified or captured by the immunoSEQ multiplex PCR assay. TCRdb stores this immuneACCESS table with in-frame sequences only. Part of the clones is absent; in the studies checked, under half of the shortfall reflects unresolved V genes, and no reason is known for the rest. This sample holds approximately 97,000 clones; roughly 90% were observed only once. The ten biggest clones cover more than 5% of the sample. The sequencing used CD4+ or CD8+ T cells sorted from blood, collected in a trial of the OX40 agonist ivuxolimab. The receptors come from an adult with an advanced solid tumor such as melanoma, head and neck, liver or kidney cancer.

The gene calls are TRBV11-3 and TRBJ2-1; 8 bases agree with TRBD2. Germline V gene data show CDR1 as SGHNT and CDR2 as YENEEA. The CDR3 length is 12 residues. V lost 6 bases and J lost 13; bases outside the gene matches: 8. CDR3 amino acids: CASSQSAGGQFF. In DNA form, the CDR3 reads TGTGCCAGCAGTCAATCTGCGGGAGGACAGTTCTTC.

In its sample, this clone was seen a few times. V gene TRBV30 combines with J gene TRBJ1-5, with D perhaps TRBD1 (6 bases). Germline CDR1 reads GTSNPN; CDR2 reads SVGIG (reference sequence). The CDR3 is 13 residues long. With 3 bases removed from V and 3 bases from J, the gap between germline ends came to 9 bases. This CDR3 is CAWSNRDNQPQHF. CDR3 DNA: TGTGCCTGGAGCAACAGGGACAATCAGCCCCAGCATTTT. Drawing the rest from reference TRBV30 and TRBJ1-5, the complete variable domain is SQTIHQWPATLVQPVGSPLSLECTVEGTSNPNLYWYRQAAGRGLQLLFYSVGIGQISSEVPQNLSASRPQDRQFILSSKKLLLSDSGFYLCAWSNRDNQPQHFGDGTRLSIL.

This CDR3 is CASSLPGAGGSNEQFF. CDR3 nucleotide sequence: TGTGCCAGCAGCTTGCCGGGCGCGGGGGGCTCCAATGAGCAGTTCTTC. The rearrangement uses TRBV5-4 and TRBJ2-1; TRBD2 agrees at 8 bases. The V segment lost 1 base and the J segment 6 bases; nucleotides outside the gene matches: 9. Germline CDR1 is SGHNT and CDR2 is YYREEE (reference sequence). This CDR3 region has 16 residues.

The V and J genes are TRBV5-1 and TRBJ1-3; TRBD1 agrees at 9 bases. V lost 4 bases, J lost 1 base, and 6 bases stayed unmatched. The CDR3 is 16 amino acids. Germline assignment: CDR1 SGHRS and CDR2 YFSETQ. DNA of the CDR3: TGCGCCAGCAGCGAGGGACAGGGAGCGTCTGGAAACACCATATATTTT. Translation gives CASSEGQGASGNTIYF.

The chain employs TRBV12-5 and TRBJ1-1; weak D call: TRBD1 (6 bases). Looked up from germline, CDR1 is LGHNT and CDR2 is FRNRAP. This CDR3 has 14 residues. The ends were cut back, 5 bases at V and 6 bases at J, with 16 bases in the middle. For the CDR3, the DNA is TGTGCTAGTGGTCTCGAGCCCAGGGGCTCTGAAGCTTTCTTT. This codes for CASGLEPRGSEAFF. The variable domain in full, completed from reference TRBV12-5 and TRBJ1-1, reads DARVTQTPRHKVTEMGQEVTMRCQPILGHNTVFWYRQTMMQGLELLAYFRNRAPLDDSGMPKDRFSAEMPDATLATLKIQPSEPRDSAVYFCASGLEPRGSEAFFGQGTRLTVV.

The gene calls are TRBV19 and TRBJ1-5, with TRBD1 matching 7 bases. The V segment lost 7 bases and the J segment 1 base; nucleotides outside the gene matches: 13. Germline values: CDR1 LNHDA, CDR2 SQIVND (reference sequence). The CDR3 is 17 residues long. CDR3 in amino acids: CASTRQGHMGSNQPQHF. In DNA, the CDR3 is TGTGCCAGTACCAGACAGGGCCATATGGGAAGCAATCAGCCCCAGCATTTT.

V usage is TRBV19 and J usage is TRBJ1-1, with 8 positions matching TRBD1. The germline V gene encodes CDR1 LNHDA and CDR2 SQIVND (reference sequence). The CDR3 spans 15 residues. J was trimmed by 3 bases and V by 5 bases; bases with no gene match: 8. CDR3 residues: CASSLWDRRDTEAFF. The CDR3 coding sequence is TGTGCCAGTAGTCTTTGGGACAGGAGGGACACTGAAGCTTTCTTT.

Concerning this clone: Its ends do not fully match the called genes, so a read error is possible. Within the sample, other DNA sequences also encode this same CDR3. This chain uses TRBV2 with TRBJ1-2; no firm D call. The germline gives CDR1 SNHLY, CDR2 FYNNEI. This CDR3 is 12 amino acids long. CDR3 coding DNA: TGTGCCAGCCCCAGAGCTAACTATGGTTACACCTTC. Translated, it gives CASPRANYGYTF.

This clone has only a few counts. This chain joins TRBV7-3 and TRBJ1-2; D not certain. CDR1 and CDR2 from the germline V gene are SGHTA and FQGTGA. The CDR3 covers 12 residues. Trimming cost V 1 base and J 4 bases, with 4 bases left between them. CDR3 sequence reads: CASSLRPYGYTF. CDR3 bases: TGTGCCAGCAGCTTAAGACCCTATGGCTACACCTTC.

The chain uses TRBV18 and TRBJ1-1, with D unresolved. CDR3 length: 16 residues. The V gene lost 1 base and the J gene lost 3 bases, with 15 bases spanning the gap. The germline CDR1 and CDR2 sequences are KGHSH and LQKENI. This CDR3 is CASSPQAGQWDTEAFF. CDR3 nucleotides: TGTGCCAGCTCACCACAGGCAGGTCAATGGGACACTGAAGCTTTCTTT. Full variable domain (missing parts from reference TRBV18 and TRBJ1-1): NAGVMQNPRHLVRRRGQEARLRCSPMKGHSHVYWYRQLPEEGLKFMVYLQKENIIDESGMPKERFSAEFPKEGPSILRIQQVVRGDSAAYFCASSPQAGQWDTEAFFGQGTRLTVV.

The J gene is TRBJ1-6, the V gene TRBV27; the D is unclear. Germline V gene lookup returns CDR1 MNHEY and CDR2 SMNVEV (reference sequence). The CDR3 is made up of 14 amino acids. Trimming removed 3 bases at V and 3 bases at J, with 6 bases between. This CDR3 reads CASSFQVYNSPLHF. The CDR3 region has the DNA TGTGCCAGCAGTTTCCAGGTCTATAATTCACCCCTCCACTTT.

The chain uses TRBV4-1 and TRBJ1-1, with unresolved D. Germline loops: CDR1 MGHRA, CDR2 YSYEKL. CDR3 length: 15 amino acids. V was trimmed by 4 bases and J by 4 bases, leaving 16 bases between them. CDR3 nucleotides: TGCGCCAGCAGCCCTTCTACCGCCACTGGCACTGAAGCTTTCTTT. Translated, it gives CASSPSTATGTEAFF.

The genes are TRBV7-6 and TRBJ2-7; no definite D call. This CDR3 comprises 11 residues. V gave up 8 bases and J gave up 0 bases, with 5 bases separating them. From germline, CDR1 is SGHVS and CDR2 FNYEAQ. CDR3 loop: CASGSSYEQYF. The CDR3 DNA reads TGTGCCAGCGGAAGCTCCTACGAGCAGTACTTC.

V is TRBV4-1 and J is TRBJ1-1; 10 bases match TRBD1. This CDR3 has 18 amino acids. Germline CDR1 reads MGHRA; CDR2 reads YSYEKL. V dropped 4 bases and J dropped 2; count of bases not matched to a gene: 13. CDR3 coding DNA: TGCGCCAGCAGCCCGTTTGGGACAGGGGAAGGGGGAAACACTGAAGCTTTCTTT. This codes for CASSPFGTGEGGNTEAFF.

This clone was picked up a small number of times. The chain is built from TRBV6-1 and TRBJ2-1; 7 nucleotides match TRBD1. With 2 bases clipped from V and 1 base from J, the junction kept 5 bases outside the gene matches. The CDR3 covers 16 residues. Germline V gives CDR1 MNHNS, CDR2 SASEGT. CDR3 nucleotide sequence: TGTGCCAGCAGTGAAAGACAGGGAAAGTCCTACAATGAGCAGTTCTTC. It codes for CASSERQGKSYNEQFF.

In this sample, this clone turned up once. The chain recombines TRBV7-2 with TRBJ1-2; maybe TRBD1 (6 bases). This CDR3 is 17 amino acids long. V was trimmed by 5 bases and J by 4 bases, leaving 23 bases between them. Germline CDR1 reads SGHTA; CDR2 reads FQGNSA. The CDR3 loop reads CASSPQLGAGFRYGYTF. Here the CDR3 DNA reads TGTGCCAGCAGCCCACAACTGGGGGCCGGATTTCGCTATGGCTACACCTTC.

This clone was observed a handful of times. The chain links TRBV27 to TRBJ1-1; TRBD1 might be the D (5 bases). CDR3 length equals 14 residues. V lost 6 bases and J lost 4, with 15 bases in between. Germline lookup yields CDR1 MNHEY and CDR2 SMNVEV (reference sequence). The CDR3 DNA reads as TGTGCCAGCAGCTCCGGGACGAGGAGCACTGAAGCTTTCTTT. It codes for CASSSGTRSTEAFF.

This chain uses TRBV13 with TRBJ2-5; D is uncertain. V lost 2 bases, J lost 4 bases, and 2 bases lay in between. The CDR3 length is 11 residues. Germline-derived CDR1 and CDR2 are PRHDT and FYEKMQ (reference sequence). The CDR3 nucleotides read TGTGCCAGCAGCTTAAGAGAGACCCAGTACTTC. Amino acid sequence: CASSLRETQYF.